This is a list of T cell receptor beta chains from one sample in a study of blood T cells in healthy people across ages. Via MiXCR, TCRdb re-called the 5' RACE reads, giving one row per CDR3 protein. The sample yields roughly 1.9 million distinct CDR3 sequences, about 39% seen once. The sample comprised blood. These receptor sequences come from a human donor in good health. The CDR3 runs from the conserved cysteine through the conserved F or W. D genes are given only for firm matches. A clone size is listed for some rows: how often the clone was seen (once, few, many), or a class if it is expanded.

V,D,J,size,CDR3,DNA
TRBV12-3/TRBV12-4,-,TRBJ1-1,-,CASLYQMPGAEAFF,TGTGCCAGCCTTTACCAGATGCCAGGGGCTGAAGCTTTCTTT
TRBV9,TRBD1,TRBJ1-2,-,CASSEHPGTGHGYTF,TGTGCCAGCAGCGAACATCCCGGGACAGGCCATGGCTACACCTTC
TRBV6-5,-,TRBJ2-5,few,CASRTGQETQYF,TGTGCCAGCAGGACGGGACAAGAGACCCAGTACTTC
TRBV20-1,-,TRBJ2-7,-,CSARDPLGYEQYF,TGCAGTGCTAGAGATCCACTTGGCTACGAGCAGTACTTC
TRBV12-3/TRBV12-4,-,TRBJ2-2,-,CASSLTGRETGELFF,TGTGCCAGCAGTTTAACGGGGCGGGAAACCGGGGAGCTGTTTTTT
TRBV28,TRBD1,TRBJ1-1,few,CASNPVDRGVSTEAFF,TGTGCCAGCAACCCTGTAGACAGGGGTGTAAGCACTGAAGCTTTCTTT
TRBV29-1,-,TRBJ1-1,few,CSVEDRGNTEAFF,TGCAGCGTTGAAGACCGGGGAAACACTGAAGCTTTCTTT
TRBV27,-,TRBJ2-1,-,CADRASAPRNNEQFF,TGTGCCGACCGCGCTAGCGCCCCGAGGAACAATGAGCAGTTCTTC
TRBV7-2,-,TRBJ2-3,few,CASSLLLASTDTQYF,TGTGCCAGCAGCTTGCTATTAGCTAGCACAGATACGCAGTATTTT
TRBV12-3/TRBV12-4,TRBD1,TRBJ1-2,-,CASSSQGSLFYGYTF,TGTGCCAGCAGTTCACAGGGGTCTCTCTTCTATGGCTACACCTTC
TRBV5-1,-,TRBJ1-4,-,CASSSSSTATNEKLFF,TGCGCCAGCAGCTCCTCTAGTACTGCAACTAATGAAAAACTGTTTTTT
TRBV25-1,TRBD1,TRBJ2-7,-,CASSDPGQVTYEQYF,TGTGCCAGCAGTGATCCGGGACAGGTCACCTACGAGCAGTACTTC
TRBV5-1,-,TRBJ2-7,few,CASSTGRDTLGEQYF,TGCGCCAGCAGCACAGGAAGGGACACCTTAGGCGAGCAGTACTTC
TRBV4-2,-,TRBJ2-7,few,CASSQDFQDYEQYF,TGTGCCAGCAGCCAAGACTTCCAGGACTACGAGCAGTACTTC
TRBV29-1,-,TRBJ2-3,-,CSVEVFDGGNTQYF,TGCAGCGTTGAAGTCTTCGACGGTGGGAATACGCAGTATTTT
TRBV7-2,-,TRBJ1-1,-,CASRLGEGTEAFF,TGTGCCAGCAGGTTGGGGGAGGGGACTGAAGCTTTCTTT
TRBV13,-,TRBJ1-2,few,CASSLGRYSSVYGYTF,TGTGCCAGCAGCTTAGGACGGTACAGTAGCGTCTATGGCTACACCTTC
TRBV29-1,TRBD1,TRBJ2-1,-,CSVEDPIFRGTGQYNEQFF,TGCAGCGTTGAAGACCCAATCTTCCGTGGGACAGGCCAATACAATGAGCAGTTCTTC
TRBV7-2,-,TRBJ1-2,-,CASSFSLMTDNGYTF,TGTGCCAGCAGCTTCTCTTTAATGACGGATAATGGCTACACCTTC
TRBV6-2/TRBV6-3,TRBD1,TRBJ2-2,few,CASRQGLTGELFF,TGTGCCAGCAGACAGGGGTTGACCGGGGAGCTGTTTTTT
TRBV20-1,-,TRBJ2-7,-,CSASEYEQYF,TGCAGTGCTAGTGAGTACGAGCAGTACTTC
TRBV21-1,-,TRBJ2-5,-,CASSKASAQETQYF,TGTGCCAGCAGCAAAGCGTCGGCACAAGAGACCCAGTACTTC
TRBV4-2,TRBD2,TRBJ2-3,-,CASSQEVLAEVGDTQYF,TGTGCCAGCAGCCAAGAAGTACTAGCGGAGGTGGGGGATACGCAGTATTTT
TRBV2,TRBD2,TRBJ2-4,-,CAGIAGAYNEQYF,TGTGCCGGTATAGCGGGGGCCTACAATGAGCAGTACTTC
TRBV5-6,-,TRBJ2-7,few,CASSRRGSGAYEQYF,TGTGCCAGCAGCCGAAGGGGAAGTGGGGCCTACGAGCAGTACTTC
TRBV18,-,TRBJ2-1,-,CASSPDGVNEQFF,TGTGCCAGCTCACCAGACGGGGTCAATGAGCAGTTCTTC
TRBV15,-,TRBJ2-1,-,CATSRVGGGANEQFF,TGTGCCACCAGCAGAGTTGGTGGGGGGGCTAATGAGCAGTTCTTC
TRBV7-2,-,TRBJ1-2,-,CASTIFGAKTDGYTF,TGTGCCAGCACTATATTCGGGGCGAAGACAGATGGCTACACCTTC
TRBV7-8,-,TRBJ2-7,once,CASTQRGKLYEQYF,TGTGCCAGCACCCAAAGGGGCAAACTCTACGAGCAGTACTTC
TRBV5-5,-,TRBJ1-5,few,CASSLEAGDPGKPQHF,TGTGCCAGCAGCTTGGAGGCAGGGGACCCGGGGAAGCCCCAGCATTTT
TRBV18,-,TRBJ2-7,-,CASQGRGNGEQYF,TGTGCCAGCCAGGGACGGGGGAATGGCGAGCAGTACTTC
TRBV7-2,TRBD2,TRBJ2-5,few,CASSPGPLAGPETQYF,TGTGCCAGCAGCCCCGGGCCCCTAGCGGGTCCAGAGACCCAGTACTTC
TRBV12-3/TRBV12-4,TRBD1,TRBJ1-2,-,CASSPTGPTLLNYGYTF,TGTGCCAGCAGTCCGACAGGGCCAACTTTACTTAACTATGGCTACACCTTC
TRBV5-1,-,TRBJ2-3,-,CASSLGSGIGTDTQYF,TGCGCCAGCAGCTTGGGCTCGGGGATAGGCACAGATACGCAGTATTTT
TRBV20-1,TRBD2,TRBJ2-7,-,CSATGTSEEGYEQYF,TGCAGTGCCACGGGGACTAGCGAAGAGGGCTACGAGCAGTACTTC
TRBV12-3/TRBV12-4,-,TRBJ2-7,-,CASGHPRSYEQYF,TGTGCCAGCGGACACCCCCGGTCCTACGAGCAGTACTTC
TRBV7-2,-,TRBJ2-1,-,CASSLWDSREQFF,TGTGCCAGCAGCTTATGGGATAGCCGGGAGCAGTTCTTC
TRBV24-1,-,TRBJ1-2,few,CATSAADRPYGYTF,TGTGCCACCAGTGCCGCGGACAGACCTTATGGCTACACCTTC
TRBV6-2/TRBV6-3,-,TRBJ2-1,many,CASRPGNWEQFF,TGTGCCAGCAGACCCGGCAATTGGGAGCAGTTCTTC
TRBV29-1,-,TRBJ2-3,-,CSVEDGGTDTQYF,TGCAGCGTTGAGGACGGGGGCACAGATACGCAGTATTTT
TRBV6-5,-,TRBJ2-5,few,CASSRMTSERETQYF,TGTGCCAGCAGTCGGATGACATCCGAACGGGAGACCCAGTACTTC
TRBV20-1,TRBD2,TRBJ2-1,-,CSARDRTGGRDEQFF,TGCAGTGCTAGAGATAGGACGGGGGGGCGAGATGAGCAGTTCTTC
TRBV15,-,TRBJ2-7,-,CATSRDNRAAYEQYF,TGTGCCACCAGCAGAGATAATAGGGCAGCCTACGAGCAGTACTTC
TRBV12-3/TRBV12-4,-,TRBJ2-5,-,CATKGISETQYF,TGTGCCACCAAAGGGATAAGTGAGACCCAGTACTTC
TRBV20-1,-,TRBJ2-7,few,CSARAGPEQYF,TGCAGTGCTAGAGCAGGGCCTGAGCAGTACTTC
TRBV3-1,TRBD2,TRBJ2-1,-,CASSPSSGGFYNEQFF,TGTGCCAGCAGCCCCTCCAGCGGGGGGTTCTACAATGAGCAGTTCTTC
TRBV20-1,TRBD2,TRBJ2-3,-,CSARETSGAGDTQYF,TGCAGTGCTAGGGAGACTAGCGGGGCGGGAGATACGCAGTATTTT
TRBV6-2/TRBV6-3,-,TRBJ2-5,many,CASSSSLQGFEETQYF,TGTGCCAGCAGCTCCTCTTTACAGGGTTTCGAGGAGACCCAGTACTTC
TRBV20-1,TRBD2,TRBJ2-1,few,CSARGTRDEQFF,TGCAGTGCTAGAGGGACTAGAGATGAGCAGTTCTTC
TRBV7-9,-,TRBJ1-2,few,CASSFLALRGYTF,TGTGCCAGCAGCTTCTTGGCTTTGCGGGGCTACACCTTC
TRBV4-1,-,TRBJ1-1,-,CASSQDPGSGTEAFF,TGCGCCAGCAGCCAAGATCCAGGGAGTGGCACTGAAGCTTTCTTT
TRBV24-1,TRBD1,TRBJ1-5,-,CATSDPYGGTGEIHSNQPQHF,TGTGCCACCAGTGATCCATACGGGGGGACAGGGGAAATTCATAGCAATCAGCCCCAGCATTTT
TRBV20-1,TRBD1,TRBJ2-5,-,CSARGQGDWETQYF,TGCAGTGCTAGGGGACAGGGGGATTGGGAGACCCAGTACTTC
TRBV29-1,-,TRBJ1-2,once,CSVEVTTYGYTF,TGCAGCGTTGAAGTAACAACCTATGGCTACACCTTC
TRBV28,-,TRBJ1-1,-,CASSLWGVGEAFF,TGTGCCAGCAGTTTATGGGGGGTCGGTGAAGCTTTCTTT